This entry lists 6 T cell receptor beta chains sequenced from one sample in a study of cytomegalovirus exposure and HLA in healthy donors. Primers: 60 Vbeta forward and 13 Jbeta reverse. Here immunoSEQ multiplex PCR was the method, and the copy in TCRdb shows in-frame clones only, minus some. The top ten hold 1.4% to 1.5% of the sample, which has about 160,000 clones, around 73% seen once. Input material: PBMCs. Receptors were obtained from a male donor in good health and CMV-seronegative.

The chain is built from TRBV9 and TRBJ1-2; D unclear. V was pared by 2 bases and J by 2 bases, with 7 bases between. Looked up from germline, CDR1 is SGDLS and CDR2 is YYNGEE. This CDR3 comprises 13 residues. CDR3 coding DNA: TGTGCCAGCAGCGTGATGACAAACTATGGCTACACCTTC. Its protein product is CASSVMTNYGYTF.

In its sample, this clone was seen once. This rearrangement joins TRBV7-2 to TRBJ2-5; TRBD1 matches at 8 bases. Unmatched junction bases numbered 7, after V lost 4 bases and J lost 0 bases. The CDR3 totals 16 residues. Germline V gives CDR1 SGHTA, CDR2 FQGNSA. Here the CDR3 reads CASSSPTGVYQETQYF. In nucleotides, the CDR3 is TGTGCCAGCAGCTCCCCGACAGGGGTGTACCAAGAGACCCAGTACTTC. Full variable domain (outside the CDR3, taken from reference TRBV7-2 and TRBJ2-5): GAGVSQSPSNKVTEKGKDVELRCDPISGHTALYWYRQSLGQGLEFLIYFQGNSAPDKSGLPSDRFSAERTGGSVSTLTIQRTQQEDSAVYLCASSSPTGVYQETQYFGPGTRLLVL.

The gene calls are TRBV6-1 and TRBJ1-5, with D hard to call. This CDR3 is built from 14 residues. Germline V gene sequence: CDR1 MNHNS, CDR2 SASEGT. V dropped 8 bases and J dropped 2 bases, with 13 bases sitting between them. CDR3 amino acids: CASEPGSGNQPQHF. DNA for the CDR3: TGTGCCAGCGAGCCGGGGTCTGGCAATCAGCCCCAGCATTTT.

The V gene is TRBV2, the J gene TRBJ2-2; TRBD1 might be the D (6 bases). The CDR3 consists of 15 residues. Trimming removed 6 bases from V and 0 bases from J, with 11 bases in between. Germline CDR1 and CDR2: SNHLY and FYNNEI. The CDR3 sequence is CASREQGPNTGELFF. CDR3 DNA sequence: TGTGCCAGCAGGGAACAGGGTCCGAACACCGGGGAGCTGTTTTTT.

The rearrangement joins TRBV5-6 to TRBJ1-4, with D possibly matching TRBD1 (5 bases). Germline lookup yields CDR1 SGHDT and CDR2 YYEEEE. The CDR3 has 13 residues. Trimming removed 0 bases from V and 13 bases from J, with 13 bases in between. The CDR3 coding sequence is TGTGCCAGCAGCTTGGCGAAGGGACTGAGACTGTTTTTT. Its translation: CASSLAKGLRLFF.

This chain joins TRBV10-1 and TRBJ2-1; 9 bases are shared with TRBD2. V was clipped by 6 bases and J by 9 bases; unmatched bases: 9. The CDR3 sequence is 14 residues long. In germline, CDR1 is WNHNN, CDR2 SYGVQD (reference sequence). The CDR3 protein is CASRQAGGDFEQFF. In DNA, the CDR3 is TGCGCCAGCAGACAAGCGGGGGGTGACTTTGAGCAGTTCTTC.